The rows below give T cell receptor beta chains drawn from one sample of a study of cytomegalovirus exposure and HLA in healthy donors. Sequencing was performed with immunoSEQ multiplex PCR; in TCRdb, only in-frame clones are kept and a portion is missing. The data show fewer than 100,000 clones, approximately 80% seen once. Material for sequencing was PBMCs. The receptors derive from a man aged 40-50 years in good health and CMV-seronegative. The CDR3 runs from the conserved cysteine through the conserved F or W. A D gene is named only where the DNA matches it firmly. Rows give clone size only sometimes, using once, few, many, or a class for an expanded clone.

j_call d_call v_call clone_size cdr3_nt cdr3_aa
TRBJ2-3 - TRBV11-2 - TGTGCCAGCAGCTTACAGGGATTTTACCCAGATACGCAGTATTTT CASSLQGFYPDTQYF
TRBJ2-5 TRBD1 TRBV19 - TGTGCCAGTAGTATCCGTTGGGACAGGGGACGGGAGACCCAGTACTTC CASSIRWDRGRETQYF
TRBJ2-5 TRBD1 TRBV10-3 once TGTGCCATCAAGTCAGGGGGCGAAGAGACCCAGTACTTC CAIKSGGEETQYF
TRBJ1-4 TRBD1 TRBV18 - TGTGCCAGCTCACTTAAACAGGGGACTAATGAAAAACTGTTTTTT CASSLKQGTNEKLFF
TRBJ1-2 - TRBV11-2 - TGTGCCAGCAGCCGACAGGACTATGGCTACACCTTC CASSRQDYGYTF
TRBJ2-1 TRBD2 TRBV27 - TGTGCCAGCAGTTTAATTGGCGGGAGGAATGAGCAGTTCTTC CASSLIGGRNEQFF
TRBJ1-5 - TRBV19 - TGTGCCAGTAGTACCACGGACATTAGCAATCAGCCCCAGCATTTT CASSTTDISNQPQHF
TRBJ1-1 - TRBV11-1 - TGTGCCAGCAACAACCGGGACAAGAACACTGAAGCTTTCTTT CASNNRDKNTEAFF
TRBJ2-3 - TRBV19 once TGTGCCAGTACTTTCGGAGATACGCAGTATTTT CASTFGDTQYF
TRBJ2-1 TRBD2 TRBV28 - TGTGCCAGCAGTTTAAGGACTAGCACATCTTCCTACAATGAGCAGTTCTTC CASSLRTSTSSYNEQFF
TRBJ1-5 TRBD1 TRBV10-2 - TGCGCCAGCAGTCGGACAGGGGAGGGTCAGCCCCAGCATTTT CASSRTGEGQPQHF
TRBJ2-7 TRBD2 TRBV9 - TGTGCCAGCAGCGTAGGACTAGCGGGACGCGAGCAGTACTTC CASSVGLAGREQYF
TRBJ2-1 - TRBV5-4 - TGTGCCAGCAGCGTACCGACAGGCCACAATGAGCAGTTCTTC CASSVPTGHNEQFF
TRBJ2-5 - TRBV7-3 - TGTGCCAGCAGCTTAGTCCCGGGACATCAAGAGACCCAGTACTTC CASSLVPGHQETQYF
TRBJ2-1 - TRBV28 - TGTGCCAGCGACAAGGTCGACGCTCATGAGCAGTTCTTC CASDKVDAHEQFF
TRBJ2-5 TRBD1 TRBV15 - TGTGCCACCAGCAGGGCGGGACAGGGACAAGAGACCCAGTACTTC CATSRAGQGQETQYF
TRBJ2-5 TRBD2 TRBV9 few TGTGCCAGCAGCGAGGGACTAGCGGGGCCTCAAGAGACCCAGTACTTC CASSEGLAGPQETQYF
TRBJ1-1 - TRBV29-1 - TGCAGCGTTGTGGGGGGGGCCGGGAGCACTGAAGCTTTCTTT CSVVGGAGSTEAFF
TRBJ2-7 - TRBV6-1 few TGTGCCAGCAGTGAAGCGGACAGCTCCTACGAGCAGTACTTC CASSEADSSYEQYF
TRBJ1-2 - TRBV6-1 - TGTGCCAGCAGTGAAGCAAGGACACCGAGGGGGTCTAACTATGGCTACACCTTC CASSEARTPRGSNYGYTF
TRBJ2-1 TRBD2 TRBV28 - TGTGCCAGCAGTCAGAGTTGGGGCGGGAGCTCCTACAATGAGCAGTTCTTC CASSQSWGGSSYNEQFF
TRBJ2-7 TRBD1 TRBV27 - TGTGCCAGCAGTCCTACCGGGACAGGGGGCACCTACGAGCAGTACTTC CASSPTGTGGTYEQYF
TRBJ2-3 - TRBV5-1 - TGCGCCAGCAGTTTCGGACTCTCCCCAGATACGCAGTATTTT CASSFGLSPDTQYF
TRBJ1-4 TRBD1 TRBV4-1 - TGCGCCAGCAGCCAAGGTTGGGGGGGGACAGGGAATGAAAAACTGTTTTTT CASSQGWGGTGNEKLFF
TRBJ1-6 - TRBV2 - TGTGCCAGCACCTACAGGGAGGGCTCACCCCTCCACTTT CASTYREGSPLHF
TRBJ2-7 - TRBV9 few TGTGCCAGCAGCCTCGACAGCTCCTACGAGCAGTACTTC CASSLDSSYEQYF
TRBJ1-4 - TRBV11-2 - TGTGCCAGCAGGAATCCGGGGGACACTAATGAAAAACTGTTTTTT CASRNPGDTNEKLFF
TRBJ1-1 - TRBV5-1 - TGCGCCAGCAGCTATGGGGCGAACACTGAAGCTTTCTTT CASSYGANTEAFF
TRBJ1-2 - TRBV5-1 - TGCGCCAGCAGCTTGGAGGGGCTGAACTATGGCTACACCTTC CASSLEGLNYGYTF
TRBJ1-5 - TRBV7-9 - TGTGCCAGCAGCTTATCATCAGGTCAGCCCCAGCATTTT CASSLSSGQPQHF